One and the same sample provided the 32 T cell receptor beta chains below, sequenced in a study of beta chain features in type 1 diabetes. No antigen has been assigned to these receptors. Expressed TCRB transcripts were sequenced because the entire RNA isolate underwent reverse transcription. Sequenced by immunoSEQ multiplex PCR; TCRdb stores in-frame clones only, minus some. The table records approximately 70,000 clones, roughly 49% of them present only once. Study findings and constraints: Moderate yet significant TCRB CDR3 shortening was seen in Type 1 diabetes patients in all four CD4+ subsets.

Material for sequencing was central memory CD4+ T cells from blood. The source is a man aged 25 to 40 with type 1 diabetes.

This clone came up a few times. The chain is built from TRBV7-2 and TRBJ2-1; D call uncertain. Germline CDR1 SGHTA, CDR2 FQGNSA. V was shortened by 5 bases and J by 2 bases, with 13 bases between the two germline ends. The CDR3 extends over 15 amino acids. The CDR3 sequence is CASSPQLNPYNEQFF. The CDR3 DNA is TGTGCCAGCAGCCCACAGCTGAACCCCTACAATGAGCAGTTCTTC.

The chain recombines TRBV14 with TRBJ2-7; 9 bases line up with TRBD1. Per germline, CDR1 SGHDN and CDR2 FVKESK. The CDR3 loop spans 13 amino acids. The V segment lost 8 bases and the J segment 7 bases; nucleotides outside the gene matches: 9. In DNA form, the CDR3 reads TGTGCCAGCCCCGGGACAGGGATATTAGAGCAGTACTTC. Translating it yields CASPGTGILEQYF.

This chain connects TRBV6-6 to TRBJ2-1, with 7 positions matching TRBD1. Germline V CDR1 and CDR2: MNHNY, SVGAGI (reference sequence). This CDR3 spans 15 amino acids. Trimming took 4 bases from V and 3 from J; bases not matched to a gene: 6. The CDR3 protein is CASSSAGQVYNEQFF. As DNA, the CDR3 is TGTGCCAGCAGTTCTGCCGGACAGGTCTACAATGAGCAGTTCTTC.

This rearrangement joins TRBV2 to TRBJ1-2; D gene ambiguous. Germline values: CDR1 SNHLY, CDR2 FYNNEI. The V and J ends lost 3 bases and 0 bases respectively, with 5 bases between them. This CDR3 has 13 amino acids. The CDR3: CASSDEPNYGYTF. The CDR3 region has the DNA TGTGCCAGCAGTGATGAGCCTAACTATGGCTACACCTTC.

The chain employs TRBV10-3 and TRBJ2-4, with TRBD1 as a possible D gene (6 bases). Germline-derived CDR1 and CDR2 are ENHRY and SYGVKD. V dropped 8 bases and J dropped 7 bases, with 12 bases sitting between them. This CDR3 region has 12 residues. As DNA, the CDR3 is TGTGCCATCTTGACTGACAGGAACATTCAGTACTTC. Amino acids: CAILTDRNIQYF.

This chain uses TRBV11-2 with TRBJ1-2; D is perhaps TRBD1 (6 bases). This CDR3 region has 13 residues. Germline V lookup: CDR1 SGHAT, CDR2 FQNNGV. V gave up 7 bases and J gave up 1 base, with 10 bases separating them. The CDR3 is CASTMDSNYGYTF. Here the CDR3 DNA reads TGTGCCAGCACCATGGACAGTAACTATGGCTACACCTTC. The full variable domain, completed using reference TRBV11-2 and TRBJ1-2, is EAGVAQSPRYKIIEKRQSVAFWCNPISGHATLYWYQQILGQGPKLLIQFQNNGVVDDSQLPKDRFSAERLKGVDSTLKIQPAKLEDSAVYLCASTMDSNYGYTFGSGTRLTVV.

The rearrangement links TRBV5-4 to TRBJ2-1, with D possibly matching TRBD2 (6 bases). The CDR3 runs 15 residues. CDR1 SGHNT and CDR2 YYREEE come from the germline V gene (reference sequence). The V end lost 2 bases, the J end lost 2 bases, and 11 bases lay between the germline ends. The CDR3 DNA sequence: TGTGCCAGCAGCTTAGGAGGGAGTCCCTACAATGAGCAGTTCTTC. Translation: CASSLGGSPYNEQFF.

This clone has a single count. This sequence joins TRBV6-5 and TRBJ1-2; the D gene is possibly TRBD1 (6 bases). This CDR3 contains 16 residues. The germline CDR1 and CDR2 sequences are MNHEY and SVGAGI. V was pared by 0 bases and J by 7 bases, with 18 bases between. This CDR3 reads CASSYSSGRGFVGYTF. The DNA for the CDR3 is TGTGCCAGCAGTTACTCCAGCGGCAGGGGATTTGTTGGCTACACCTTC.

The V and J genes are TRBV19 and TRBJ2-2, with D maybe TRBD1 (6 bases). The CDR3 has 15 residues. The V end was cut by 5 bases, the J end by 3 bases, with 13 bases between. CDR1 and CDR2 from the germline V gene are LNHDA and SQIVND (reference sequence). CDR3 bases: TGTGCCAGTAGTGGGGGCGGCTTCTACACCGGGGAGCTGTTTTTT. Amino acids: CASSGGGFYTGELFF. Drawing the rest from reference TRBV19 and TRBJ2-2, the complete variable domain is DGGITQSPKYLFRKEGQNVTLSCEQNLNHDAMYWYRQDPGQGLRLIYYSQIVNDFQKGDIAEGYSVSREKKESFPLTVTSAQKNPTAFYLCASSGGGFYTGELFFGEGSRLTVL.

The chain has TRBV9 and TRBJ2-1; a possible D gene is TRBD1 (7 bases). Trimming took off 0 bases at V and 3 bases at J, with 13 bases between the two ends. The CDR3 is made up of 16 amino acids. Looked up from germline, CDR1 is SGDLS and CDR2 is YYNGEE. In DNA form, the CDR3 reads TGTGCCAGCAGCGTAGGGAGGGGGCCCCGCTACAATGAGCAGTTCTTC. The encoded protein is CASSVGRGPRYNEQFF.

This clone has a single count. Relative to the germline gene, one junction end is altered; a read error may explain this. The chain couples TRBV19 to TRBJ2-3, with 7 bases lining up with TRBD1. Germline V gene lookup returns CDR1 LNHDA and CDR2 SQIVND (reference sequence). The CDR3 is made up of 14 amino acids. CDR3 region: CASSVDRASDTQYF. CDR3 in DNA: TGTGCCAGTAGTGTAGACAGGGCCTCAGATACGCAGTATTTT. Variable domain in full (rest from reference TRBV19 and TRBJ2-3): DGGITQSPKYLFRKEGQNVTLSCEQNLNHDAMYWYRQDPGQGLRLIYYSQIVNDFQKGDIAEGYSVSREKKESFPLTVTSAQKNPTAFYLCASSVDRASDTQYFGPGTRLTVL.

This clone was found a few times. This chain uses TRBV29-1 with TRBJ2-7, with D possibly being TRBD1 (6 bases). CDR1 and CDR2 (germline): SQVTM, ANQGSEA. This CDR3 is 12 amino acids long. V dropped 7 bases and J dropped 2 bases, with 12 bases sitting between them. In DNA, the CDR3 is TGCAGCGCCATGACAGGCACCTACGAGCAGTACTTC. This encodes CSAMTGTYEQYF.

In its sample, this clone was seen once. At one end, the junction sequence differs from germline, possibly due to a read error. The V call is TRBV7-8, the J call TRBJ2-7; D possibly corresponds to TRBD1 (6 bases). The CDR3 length is 12 residues. Germline assignment: CDR1 SGHVS and CDR2 FQNEAQ. As DNA, the CDR3 is TGTGCCAGCAGCATGAAGGACAGCCCAAGGGGCTTC. Translating it yields CASSMKDSPRGF.

This clone was seen a few times. The chain combines TRBV29-1 with TRBJ2-2, with 8 bases aligning to TRBD1. This CDR3 region has 13 residues. The germline CDR1 and CDR2 sequences are SQVTM and ANQGSEA. Trimming at V came to 7 bases and at J to 3 bases, leaving 4 bases not matched to a gene. CDR3 sequence reads: CSADRAHTGELFF. CDR3 DNA sequence: TGCAGCGCGGACAGGGCCCACACCGGGGAGCTGTTTTTT.

This clone was picked up a small number of times. The genes are TRBV7-9 and TRBJ2-7; weak D call: TRBD2 (6 bases). The CDR3 spans 14 residues. Germline V gene sequence: CDR1 SEHNR, CDR2 FQNEAQ (reference sequence). The V end was cut by 5 bases, the J end by 5 bases, with 16 bases between. DNA of the CDR3: TGTGCCAGCAGCCTCCTCACGGGGGTGGACGAGCAGTACTTC. Protein product: CASSLLTGVDEQYF.

The chain recombines TRBV29-1 with TRBJ2-3, with 11 bases identical to TRBD2. Trimming at V came to 7 bases and at J to 3 bases, leaving 18 bases not matched to a gene. This CDR3 contains 18 residues. CDR1 and CDR2 from the germline V gene are SQVTM and ANQGSEA. CDR3 residues: CSGTTKASGRLLTDTQYF. CDR3 coding DNA: TGCAGCGGTACGACTAAGGCTAGCGGGAGGTTACTTACAGATACGCAGTATTTT.

The gene calls are TRBV2 and TRBJ1-2; tentative D call: TRBD1 (6 bases). The CDR3 spans 13 residues. The germline CDR1 and CDR2 sequences are SNHLY and FYNNEI. Trimming pared 4 bases from V and 1 base from J, leaving 7 bases between. The DNA of the CDR3 is TGTGCCAGCAGTGTAGGGGGTAACTATGGCTACACCTTC. It specifies CASSVGGNYGYTF. The full variable domain, completed using reference TRBV2 and TRBJ1-2, is EPEVTQTPSHQVTQMGQEVILRCVPISNHLYFYWYRQILGQKVEFLVSFYNNEISEKSEIFDDQFSVERPDGSNFTLKIRSTKLEDSAMYFCASSVGGNYGYTFGSGTRLTVV.

The chain uses TRBV18 and TRBJ1-1, with 8 bases matching TRBD1. The V segment lost 3 bases and the J segment 1 base; nucleotides outside the gene matches: 7. The length of the CDR3 is 16 residues. Germline loops: CDR1 KGHSH, CDR2 LQKENI. The CDR3 coding sequence is TGTGCCAGCTCACCCGGACAGGGTGGATCGAACACTGAAGCTTTCTTT. Translating gives CASSPGQGGSNTEAFF.

Notes on this clone: Other DNA sequences of this sample code for an identical CDR3. The V gene is TRBV6-5, the J gene TRBJ1-1, with D unresolved. The germline V gene has CDR1 MNHEY and CDR2 SVGAGI. Between the trimmed V and J ends, which lost 2 bases and 2 bases, there was a span of 9 bases. The CDR3 sequence is 14 residues long. Written as DNA, the CDR3 is TGTGCCAGCAGTTACGGAGGCACTAACACTGAAGCTTTCTTT. Its translation: CASSYGGTNTEAFF.

V gene TRBV18 combines with J gene TRBJ2-7; 11 bases line up with TRBD2. After removal of 2 bases from V and 5 bases from J, the junction contained 5 bases not matched to a gene. Germline CDR1 is KGHSH and CDR2 is LQKENI. The CDR3 sequence is 15 residues long. The CDR3: CASSPSTSGEDEQYF. CDR3 nucleotides: TGTGCCAGCTCACCATCGACTAGCGGGGAGGACGAGCAGTACTTC. Supplemented by reference TRBV18 and TRBJ2-7, the full variable domain reads NAGVMQNPRHLVRRRGQEARLRCSPMKGHSHVYWYRQLPEEGLKFMVYLQKENIIDESGMPKERFSAEFPKEGPSILRIQQVVRGDSAAYFCASSPSTSGEDEQYFGPGTRLTVT.

The V gene is TRBV5-6, the J gene TRBJ1-1, with D maybe TRBD1 (6 bases). Trimming took off 4 bases at V and 4 bases at J, with 17 bases between the two ends. The CDR3 extends over 15 amino acids. From germline, CDR1 is SGHDT and CDR2 YYEEEE. The CDR3, as DNA: TGTGCCAGCAGCCGGGGGGGGGCGCGGACCACTGAAGCTTTCTTT. As protein: CASSRGGARTTEAFF.

The rearrangement joins TRBV27 to TRBJ2-2, with 7 nucleotides matching TRBD2. The length of the CDR3 is 18 residues. CDR1 is MNHEY and CDR2 is SMNVEV in the germline V gene (reference sequence). V gave up 3 bases and J gave up 0 bases; unmatched junction bases: 10. This CDR3 is CASSFRLAALANTGELFF. CDR3 bases: TGTGCCAGCAGTTTTAGGCTAGCGGCCCTCGCGAACACCGGGGAGCTGTTTTTT.

This clone has a handful of counts. The rearrangement joins TRBV5-4 to TRBJ2-2; 8 bases fit TRBD1. Germline CDR1 and CDR2: SGHNT and YYREEE (reference sequence). This CDR3 comprises 14 residues. Trimming took 3 bases from V and 7 from J; bases not matched to a gene: 5. DNA for the CDR3: TGTGCCAGCAGCTCGACAGGGGACAGCGGGGAGCTGTTTTTT. It is translated as CASSSTGDSGELFF.

This clone was detected many times. The chain links TRBV6-5 to TRBJ1-2; D is perhaps TRBD1 (5 bases). Trimming cost V 4 bases and J 2 bases, with 11 bases left between them. The germline gives CDR1 MNHEY, CDR2 SVGAGI. The CDR3 extends over 14 amino acids. The CDR3 DNA is TGTGCCAGCAGTTCCCCAGGGTCCAACTATGGCTACACCTTC. Its protein product is CASSSPGSNYGYTF.

The gene calls are TRBV5-1 and TRBJ1-1; D unclear. This CDR3 spans 15 amino acids. The V gene's germline CDR1 is SGHRS and CDR2 YFSETQ. V was pared by 4 bases and J by 4 bases, with 17 bases between. The CDR3 DNA sequence: TGCGCCAGCAGCCCGGTGGAGCGAACGAGCACTGAAGCTTTCTTT. Translated: CASSPVERTSTEAFF.

This chain links TRBV2 with TRBJ2-4; tentatively, D is TRBD1 (5 bases). With 8 bases removed from V and 7 bases from J, the gap between germline ends came to 9 bases. The germline gives CDR1 SNHLY, CDR2 FYNNEI. The CDR3 length is 11 residues. The CDR3, as DNA: TGTGCCAGCGCGGCAGGGAACATTCAGTACTTC. This sequence encodes CASAAGNIQYF.

Points on this clone: Other DNA sequences in the sample encode the same CDR3. The CDR3 bases are TGCGCCAGCAGCTTGAGAGGACAGTCCTACGAGCAGTACTTC. Translating gives CASSLRGQSYEQYF. V usage is TRBV5-1 and J usage is TRBJ2-7; possibly TRBD1 for D (6 bases). The length of the CDR3 is 14 residues. CDR1 and CDR2 from the germline V gene are SGHRS and YFSETQ. Trimming stripped 1 base from V and 1 base from J, with 9 bases between. Full variable domain (outside the CDR3, taken from reference TRBV5-1 and TRBJ2-7): KAGVTQTPRYLIKTRGQQVTLSCSPISGHRSVSWYQQTPGQGLQFLFEYFSETQRNKGNFPGRFSGRQFSNSRSEMNVSTLELGDSALYLCASSLRGQSYEQYFGPGTRLTVT.

The chain has TRBV2 and TRBJ2-1; 14 bases line up with TRBD2. This CDR3 has 15 residues. J gave up 9 bases and V 5 bases, and 6 bases lay outside the gene matches. CDR1 is SNHLY, CDR2 FYNNEI, per germline. DNA of the CDR3: TGTGCCAGCAGTCTGACTAGCGGGGGGGATGGTGAGCAGTTCTTC. This translates into CASSLTSGGDGEQFF.

This clone was seen a handful of times. The V and J genes are TRBV30 and TRBJ1-5, with 8 bases lining up with TRBD1. V gave up 1 base and J gave up 5 bases; unmatched junction bases: 1. This CDR3 is 13 amino acids long. Germline V gene data show CDR1 as GTSNPN and CDR2 as SVGIG (reference sequence). The CDR3 loop reads CAWSAQGDQPQHF. The CDR3 bases are TGTGCCTGGAGTGCACAGGGGGATCAGCCCCAGCATTTT.

This sequence joins TRBV7-2 and TRBJ1-6, with 7 bases aligning to TRBD1. There are 16 residues in the CDR3. Germline CDR1 SGHTA, CDR2 FQGNSA. Trimming took 1 base from V and 4 from J; bases not matched to a gene: 4. CDR3 in DNA: TGTGCCAGCAGCTTAGAAGGGACAGCTTATAATTCACCCCTCCACTTT. Translated, it gives CASSLEGTAYNSPLHF.

This clone was seen a handful of times. The rearrangement links TRBV4-1 to TRBJ2-1; 10 bases line up with TRBD2. The CDR3 extends over 19 amino acids. The ends lost 4 bases at V and 1 base at J; junction bases unmatched: 13. Germline-derived CDR1 and CDR2 are MGHRA and YSYEKL. CDR3 in DNA: TGCGCCAGCAGCCCTAACCTCTTTGGACTAGCGGAATCCTACAATGAGCAGTTCTTC. The encoded protein is CASSPNLFGLAESYNEQFF.

CDR3 residues: CASTGLAGVTYEQYF. In DNA, the CDR3 is TGTGCCAGCACCGGACTAGCGGGAGTTACCTACGAGCAGTACTTC. The rearrangement joins TRBV11-2 to TRBJ2-7; TRBD2 matches at 13 bases. Germline V CDR1 and CDR2: SGHAT, FQNNGV. The CDR3 consists of 15 residues. V shed 7 bases and J 2 bases; nucleotides not matched to a gene: 5.